These 16 T cell receptor beta chains share one sample of origin, sequenced in a study of naive and memory T cell subsets (dated by TCRdb to the late 2010s). Libraries came from 5' RACE. Reads for this sample came from an Illumina MiSeq. The ligated cDNA was amplified in four rounds of PCR with nested alpha and beta constant region primers together with the SP2 primer. TCRdb trimmed the raw reads at Q25, called clones with MiXCR and kept productive beta chains. Each entry is one CDR3 protein sequence, shown with its most common DNA and genes. In all, the sample holds 55,000 to 70,000 distinct CDR3 sequences, and 7.6% of those were seen once. The ten largest make up approximately 9.4% of the sample. The study reported a robust and sensitive protocol to amplify, sequence and analyze TCRs, based on 3' ligation of a UMI-containing oligonucleotide to TCR cDNA. These receptor sequences come from a female donor in good health.

The J gene is TRBJ2-7, the V gene TRBV11-2; no reliable D call. Germline loops: CDR1 SGHAT, CDR2 FQNNGV. This CDR3 is 15 amino acids long. The V and J ends lost 1 base and 3 bases respectively, with 13 bases between them. The CDR3 spells CASSLGPRPFYEQYF. The CDR3 DNA sequence: TGTGCCAGCAGCTTAGGTCCCAGGCCGTTCTACGAGCAGTACTTC.

This clonotype has just a few counts. The J gene is TRBJ1-4, the V gene TRBV12-3 or TRBV12-4; D is perhaps TRBD1 (5 bases). V dropped 0 bases and J dropped 5 bases, with 10 bases sitting between them. The CDR3 loop spans 15 amino acids. The CDR3 coding sequence is TGTGCCAGCAGTTTAGCGCAGGGCAGAAATGAAAAACTGTTTTTT. It codes for CASSLAQGRNEKLFF.

This clonotype was recorded a few times. A much larger clonotype is one base distant, so this may be a read error. The chain combines TRBV20-1 with TRBJ1-2, with TRBD1 matching over 10 bases. This CDR3 comprises 13 residues. Germline V gene data show CDR1 as DFQATT and CDR2 as SNEGSKA (reference sequence). V gave up 3 bases and J gave up 12 bases; unmatched junction bases: 10. CDR3 DNA: TGCAGTGCTAGTTCAAGACAGGGGGCAAGCGACACCTTC. It codes for CSASSRQGASDTF.

This clonotype has just one count. The chain combines TRBV7-2 with TRBJ1-2; no definite D call. Germline loops: CDR1 SGHTA, CDR2 FQGNSA. Deletions cut 2 bases from V and 4 bases from J, with 17 bases between. The CDR3 is 16 residues long. CDR3 protein: CASSLKSEGRGYGYTF. DNA of the CDR3: TGTGCCAGCAGCTTAAAAAGCGAGGGCCGAGGCTATGGCTACACCTTC.

This clonotype was seen ten or more times. This chain links TRBV4-3 with TRBJ2-7; possibly TRBD1 for D (6 bases). The length of the CDR3 is 15 residues. V dropped 4 bases and J dropped 1 base, with 14 bases sitting between them. Germline V gene lookup returns CDR1 LGHNA and CDR2 YSLEER. CDR3 DNA: TGCGCCAGCAGCCCCAGGTGGGGGCCTTCCTACGAGCAGTACTTC. Translating gives CASSPRWGPSYEQYF.

The chain combines TRBV5-5 with TRBJ2-3, with D unclear. Trimming removed 1 base from V and 0 bases from J, with 6 bases in between. The length of the CDR3 is 14 residues. Germline CDR1 reads SGHKS; CDR2 reads YYEKEE (reference sequence). The CDR3 spells CASSLTSSTDTQYF. For the CDR3, the DNA is TGTGCCAGCAGCTTGACGTCTAGCACAGATACGCAGTATTTT. Full variable domain (remainder filled in from reference TRBV5-5 and TRBJ2-3): DAGVTQSPTHLIKTRGQQVTLRCSPISGHKSVSWYQQVLGQGPQFIFQYYEKEERGRGNFPDRFSARQFPNYSSELNVNALLLGDSALYLCASSLTSSTDTQYFGPGTRLTVL.

This clonotype came up once. The chain carries TRBV5-1 and TRBJ2-5; possible D gene TRBD1, 6 bases. V was trimmed by 2 bases and J by 3 bases, leaving 14 bases between them. The CDR3 is made up of 15 amino acids. Germline CDR1 reads SGHRS; CDR2 reads YFSETQ. CDR3 sequence reads: CASSFEWTAEETQYF. The DNA for the CDR3 is TGCGCCAGCAGCTTTGAGTGGACAGCTGAAGAGACCCAGTACTTC.

The sample holds a few counts of this clonotype. This chain joins TRBV6-2 or TRBV6-3 and TRBJ2-7; TRBD1 agrees at 7 bases. The CDR3 has 14 amino acids. Looked up from germline, CDR1 is MNHEY and CDR2 is SVGEGT. V shed 5 bases and J 5 bases; nucleotides not matched to a gene: 9. CDR3 bases: TGTGCCAGCAGTCCATACGACAGGGAACACGAGCAGTACTTC. Translating gives CASSPYDREHEQYF.

This rearrangement joins TRBV7-9 to TRBJ1-1; no firm D call. CDR1 SEHNR and CDR2 FQNEAQ come from the germline V gene (reference sequence). Trimming removed 1 base from V and 1 base from J, with 7 bases in between. This CDR3 contains 14 residues. The CDR3 reads CASSLVTRNTEAFF. The CDR3 DNA reads as TGTGCCAGCAGCTTAGTGACGAGGAACACTGAAGCTTTCTTT. Filled out from reference TRBV7-9 and TRBJ1-1, the complete variable domain reads DTGVSQNPRHKITKRGQNVTFRCDPISEHNRLYWYRQTLGQGPEFLTYFQNEAQLEKSRLLSDRFSAERPKGSFSTLEIQRTEQGDSAMYLCASSLVTRNTEAFFGQGTRLTVV.

A few counts support this clonotype. The chain recombines TRBV19 with TRBJ1-6; 7 bases are a match to TRBD1. Germline loops: CDR1 LNHDA, CDR2 SQIVND (reference sequence). The CDR3 spans 14 residues. V was clipped by 6 bases and J by 9 bases; unmatched bases: 8. The CDR3 DNA is TGTGCCAGTAGGCCGGGACAGTGCGGTTCACCCCTCCACTTT. Amino acid sequence: CASRPGQCGSPLHF.

This clonotype was counted between two and nine times. The genes are TRBV5-8 and TRBJ1-5; 7 bases are shared with TRBD1. Trimming cost V 3 bases and J 6 bases; bases outside gene matches: 9. In germline, CDR1 is SGHTS, CDR2 YDEGEE. The CDR3 is 15 residues long. The CDR3 protein is CASSSNYRGSQPQHF. In DNA, the CDR3 is TGTGCCAGCAGCTCAAATTACAGGGGATCTCAGCCCCAGCATTTT.

Turning to this clonotype: A much larger clone lies one base from this, so it may be a read error. The rearrangement joins TRBV12-3 or TRBV12-4 to TRBJ1-1; D remains ambiguous. This CDR3 contains 14 residues. Trimming pared 2 bases from V and 1 base from J, leaving 8 bases between. CDR3 in DNA: TGTGCCAGCAGTTTACGAGGGAAGAACACTGAAGCTTTCTTT. Encoded protein: CASSLRGKNTEAFF.

The chain employs TRBV5-1 and TRBJ1-2; perhaps TRBD1 as D (5 bases). From germline, CDR1 is SGHRS and CDR2 YFSETQ. The CDR3 covers 16 residues. V was clipped by 0 bases and J by 7 bases, with 19 bases between them. CDR3 sequence reads: CASSLGQGGLSGGYTF. For the CDR3, the DNA is TGCGCCAGCAGCTTGGGTCAGGGTGGCTTGTCCGGTGGCTACACCTTC. Supplemented by reference TRBV5-1 and TRBJ1-2, the full variable domain reads KAGVTQTPRYLIKTRGQQVTLSCSPISGHRSVSWYQQTPGQGLQFLFEYFSETQRNKGNFPGRFSGRQFSNSRSEMNVSTLELGDSALYLCASSLGQGGLSGGYTFGSGTRLTVV.

The J gene is TRBJ1-1, the V gene TRBV30; D unclear. The CDR3 runs to 12 residues. The V gene lost 2 bases and the J gene lost 4 bases, with 8 bases spanning the gap. Germline CDR1 is GTSNPN and CDR2 is SVGIG (reference sequence). The CDR3 protein is CAWSYRGTEAFF. CDR3 nucleotide sequence: TGTGCCTGGAGTTATCGCGGCACTGAAGCTTTCTTT.

This clonotype occurred a few times. J is TRBJ2-7 and V is TRBV20-1; D perhaps matches TRBD1 (6 bases). V was pared by 6 bases and J by 4 bases, with 16 bases between. CDR3 size: 13 residues. The germline gives CDR1 DFQATT, CDR2 SNEGSKA (reference sequence). CDR3 DNA: TGCAGTGCCGTCGAGGGCAGGGGATACGAGCAGTACTTC. Amino acid sequence: CSAVEGRGYEQYF.

V usage is TRBV27 and J usage is TRBJ1-1, with D perhaps TRBD1 (6 bases). Trimming took 6 bases from V and 3 from J, leaving 14 bases between them. The CDR3 is 14 residues long. The germline gives CDR1 MNHEY, CDR2 SMNVEV (reference sequence). The CDR3 is CASSLGGADTEAFF. DNA of the CDR3: TGTGCCAGCAGCCTTGGGGGGGCAGACACTGAAGCTTTCTTT.